The 32 T cell receptor beta chains below were found in one sample sequenced in a study of blood T cell repertoires in COVID-19. The repertoire was sequenced with immunoSEQ multiplex PCR; TCRdb's copy has only in-frame clones and lacks some. Among about 190,000 clones listed, 65% to 80% were seen once. The sequencing sample was made of peripheral blood. These receptor sequences come from a man between 50 and 59 years old who had recovered from COVID-19.

The chain recombines TRBV28 with TRBJ1-2; 7 nucleotides agree with TRBD1. Germline V gene data show CDR1 as MDHEN and CDR2 as SYDVKM. Losses at the gene ends were 5 bases for V and 8 bases for J; bases not matched to a gene: 8. This CDR3 contains 13 residues. The CDR3 loop is CASSGADRWGYTF. The CDR3 nucleotides read TGTGCCAGCAGTGGCGCGGACAGGTGGGGCTACACCTTC.

The genes are TRBV10-1 and TRBJ1-2; D uncertain. Trimming removed 8 bases at V and 2 bases at J, with 15 bases between. Looked up from germline, CDR1 is WNHNN and CDR2 is SYGVQD (reference sequence). The CDR3 spans 14 residues. The CDR3, as DNA: TGCGCCAGCTATACTAGGGAACCCAACTATGGCTACACCTTC. This codes for CASYTREPNYGYTF.

Many counts were recorded for this clone. V is TRBV7-2 and J is TRBJ2-3, with D possibly matching TRBD1 (5 bases). This CDR3 region has 13 residues. Germline CDR1 SGHTA, CDR2 FQGNSA. V lost 8 bases, J lost 4 bases, and 13 bases lay in between. The CDR3 loop reads CASSVSRADTQYF. The CDR3 DNA sequence: TGTGCCAGCTCCGTAAGCAGGGCAGATACGCAGTATTTT.

The chain combines TRBV27 with TRBJ1-1, with 7 bases that match TRBD1. Per the germline V gene, CDR1 is MNHEY and CDR2 is SMNVEV (reference sequence). Trimming took 6 bases from V and 5 from J; bases not matched to a gene: 12. The CDR3 is 15 residues long. The CDR3 here is CASSKMNRGWTEAFF. CDR3 nucleotides: TGTGCCAGCAGCAAAATGAACAGGGGTTGGACTGAAGCTTTCTTT.

The V gene is TRBV7-2, the J gene TRBJ2-7; the D gene is possibly TRBD1 (6 bases). V lost 7 bases to trimming and J lost 0 bases, with 10 bases between them. Germline assignment: CDR1 SGHTA and CDR2 FQGNSA. The CDR3 is 13 residues long. The CDR3 DNA reads TGTGCCAGCACCGACAGGAGCTCCTACGAGCAGTACTTC. Protein sequence: CASTDRSSYEQYF.

This clone was seen many times. The rearrangement uses TRBV4-2 and TRBJ2-1, with D maybe TRBD1 (5 bases). Deletions cut 2 bases from V and 2 bases from J, with 10 bases between. This CDR3 spans 15 amino acids. Germline loops: CDR1 LGHNA, CDR2 YNFKEQ. CDR3 protein: CASSQQGSPYNEQFF. CDR3 sequence (DNA): TGTGCCAGCAGCCAACAGGGTAGCCCCTACAATGAGCAGTTCTTC.

The CDR3 sequence is CASSPQFSGAQGNEQFF. In nucleotides, the CDR3 is TGTGCCAGCTCACCACAGTTTAGCGGGGCACAGGGCAATGAGCAGTTCTTC. The chain links TRBV18 to TRBJ2-1; 8 positions match TRBD2. The V gene end was trimmed by 1 base and the J gene end by 6 bases; junction bases not matched to a gene: 11. This CDR3 is 17 amino acids long. Germline CDR1 reads KGHSH; CDR2 reads LQKENI. Combining the CDR3 with reference TRBV18 and TRBJ2-1 gives the whole variable domain NAGVMQNPRHLVRRRGQEARLRCSPMKGHSHVYWYRQLPEEGLKFMVYLQKENIIDESGMPKERFSAEFPKEGPSILRIQQVVRGDSAAYFCASSPQFSGAQGNEQFFGPGTRLTVL.

The chain couples TRBV19 to TRBJ1-5; tentatively, D is TRBD1 (6 bases). This CDR3 region has 17 residues. V was clipped by 4 bases and J by 4 bases, with 20 bases between them. In germline, CDR1 is LNHDA, CDR2 SQIVND (reference sequence). The CDR3 nucleotides are TGTGCCAGTAGTACTAAAACAGGGAAGCAAGAGAATCAGCCCCAGCATTTT. It is translated as CASSTKTGKQENQPQHF.

The chain recombines TRBV19 with TRBJ1-1, with TRBD1 as a possible D gene (5 bases). The CDR3 consists of 15 residues. V gave up 0 bases and J gave up 0 bases, with 8 bases separating them. The V gene's germline CDR1 is LNHDA and CDR2 SQIVND (reference sequence). For the CDR3, the DNA is TGTGCCAGTAGTATAGACGCAGGGATGAACACTGAAGCTTTCTTT. This translates into CASSIDAGMNTEAFF.

The chain carries TRBV6-2 or TRBV6-3 and TRBJ1-2; 8 bases line up with TRBD1. The CDR3 contains 18 residues. Per the germline V gene, CDR1 is MNHEY and CDR2 is SVGEGT. J was trimmed by 4 bases and V by 5 bases; bases with no gene match: 18. This CDR3 is CASSPLDRALGFVYGYTF. Here the CDR3 DNA reads TGTGCCAGCAGTCCCCTGGACAGGGCCCTCGGATTTGTCTATGGCTACACCTTC.

The chain uses TRBV5-1 and TRBJ2-3, with 9 bases that match TRBD1. The V gene end was trimmed by 4 bases and the J gene end by 2 bases; junction bases not matched to a gene: 5. The germline CDR1 and CDR2 sequences are SGHRS and YFSETQ. The CDR3 has 15 residues. In DNA form, the CDR3 reads TGCGCCAGCAGCCGGACAGGGGACATCACAGATACGCAGTATTTT. It translates to CASSRTGDITDTQYF.

This clone was seen only once. The CDR3 region has the DNA TGTGCCACCAGTGATTCCCTATCAGGGTCTACGCAGTATTTT. Encoded protein: CATSDSLSGSTQYF. The chain links TRBV24-1 to TRBJ2-3; TRBD1 is a possible D gene (5 bases). This CDR3 has 14 residues. V was cut by 2 bases and J by 8 bases, with 13 bases left in between. The germline gives CDR1 KGHDR, CDR2 SFDVKD.

The rearrangement links TRBV2 to TRBJ1-1, with D possibly TRBD1 on 6 matching bases. This CDR3 has 15 residues. In germline, CDR1 is SNHLY, CDR2 FYNNEI. V was pared by 4 bases and J by 0 bases, with 12 bases between. CDR3 bases: TGTGCCAGCAGTGCCGACAGGAGCATGAACACTGAAGCTTTCTTT. It is translated as CASSADRSMNTEAFF.

The rearrangement joins TRBV13 to TRBJ2-1; the match to TRBD1 covers 10 bases. There are 15 residues in the CDR3. Unmatched junction bases numbered 7, after V lost 3 bases and J lost 8 bases. CDR1 is PRHDT and CDR2 is FYEKMQ in the germline V gene (reference sequence). The CDR3: CASSFRDRGVDEQFF. The CDR3 region has the DNA TGTGCCAGCAGCTTCCGGGACAGGGGCGTCGATGAGCAGTTCTTC.

V usage is TRBV19 and J usage is TRBJ1-5; 7 bases align to TRBD1. CDR3 length: 15 amino acids. Germline V lookup: CDR1 LNHDA, CDR2 SQIVND (reference sequence). Germline trimming cut 3 bases from V and 3 bases from J; bases unmatched to any gene: 5. This CDR3 reads CASSIGTAINQPQHF. In DNA, the CDR3 is TGTGCCAGTAGTATCGGGACAGCGATCAATCAGCCCCAGCATTTT.

This clone was seen a single time. V is TRBV5-1 and J is TRBJ2-3, with 7 bases fitting TRBD2. Germline CDR1 reads SGHRS; CDR2 reads YFSETQ. The trim removed 1 base at V and 6 bases at J, leaving 5 bases unmatched. The CDR3 contains 14 residues. CDR3 sequence reads: CASSLSGAIDTQYF. The CDR3 region has the DNA TGCGCCAGCAGCTTGAGCGGGGCTATCGATACGCAGTATTTT.

This rearrangement joins TRBV12-5 to TRBJ1-4; TRBD1 matches 7 bases. The CDR3 runs 14 residues. From germline, CDR1 is LGHNT and CDR2 FRNRAP. With 2 bases clipped from V and 5 bases from J, the junction kept 2 bases outside the gene matches. As DNA, the CDR3 is TGTGCTAGTGGTTTGTTGGGACAGAATGAAAAACTGTTTTTT. Its translation: CASGLLGQNEKLFF.

The chain has TRBV28 and TRBJ2-4; 8 bases line up with TRBD1. V lost 4 bases, J lost 6 bases, and 8 bases stayed unmatched. The CDR3 is 15 amino acids. Germline-derived CDR1 and CDR2 are MDHEN and SYDVKM. CDR3: CASSSAGGQRNIQYF. CDR3 nucleotides: TGTGCCAGCAGTTCCGCAGGGGGCCAGAGAAACATTCAGTACTTC.

The chain uses TRBV3-1 (or the pseudogene TRBV3-2) and TRBJ1-5; no clear D gene. Germline CDR1 LGHDT, CDR2 YNNKEL (reference sequence). Trimming pared 4 bases from V and 4 bases from J, leaving 8 bases between. The CDR3 loop spans 13 amino acids. CDR3 amino acids: CASSRTENQPQHF. The CDR3 DNA follows: TGTGCCAGCAGCCGGACTGAGAATCAGCCCCAGCATTTT.

This sequence joins TRBV19 and TRBJ2-7, with 9 bases aligning to TRBD2. V shed 0 bases, J shed 1 base, and the junction held 4 bases outside the gene matches. CDR1 is LNHDA and CDR2 is SQIVND in the germline V gene (reference sequence). CDR3 length: 16 amino acids. The CDR3 DNA is TGTGCCAGTAGTATAGATAGCGGGAGACCATCCTACGAGCAGTACTTC. This sequence encodes CASSIDSGRPSYEQYF.

This clone was counted a few times. This chain uses TRBV7-2 with TRBJ1-5; no definite D call. The V and J ends lost 0 bases and 4 bases respectively, with 7 bases between them. The CDR3 covers 14 residues. CDR1 and CDR2 from the germline V gene are SGHTA and FQGNSA. CDR3 in amino acids: CASSLAWQNQPQHF. In DNA, the CDR3 is TGTGCCAGCAGCTTAGCGTGGCAAAATCAGCCCCAGCATTTT. Combining the CDR3 with reference TRBV7-2 and TRBJ1-5 gives the whole variable domain GAGVSQSPSNKVTEKGKDVELRCDPISGHTALYWYRQSLGQGLEFLIYFQGNSAPDKSGLPSDRFSAERTGGSVSTLTIQRTQQEDSAVYLCASSLAWQNQPQHFGDGTRLSIL.

This chain joins TRBV19 and TRBJ2-3, with 15 bases aligning to TRBD2. The V gene's germline CDR1 is LNHDA and CDR2 SQIVND (reference sequence). Losses at the gene ends were 5 bases for V and 2 bases for J; bases not matched to a gene: 14. The CDR3 has 20 amino acids. As DNA, the CDR3 is TGTGCCAGTAGTGCACCGTTATGGACTAGCGGGAGGGCGACCACAGATACGCAGTATTTT. This gives the protein CASSAPLWTSGRATTDTQYF.

This chain uses TRBV13 with TRBJ2-7, with D possibly being TRBD1 (6 bases). CDR3 length: 15 amino acids. Trimming cost V 1 base and J 3 bases, with 13 bases left between them. In germline, CDR1 is PRHDT, CDR2 FYEKMQ (reference sequence). CDR3 coding DNA: TGTGCCAGCAGCTTAGAACTAGGGGGTGGCTACGAGCAGTACTTC. Translating it yields CASSLELGGGYEQYF.

V and J are TRBV7-2 and TRBJ2-7, with D tentatively TRBD1 (6 bases). The germline V and J ends were trimmed by 5 bases and 6 bases, with 20 bases remaining between them. This CDR3 comprises 15 residues. CDR1 and CDR2 from the germline V gene are SGHTA and FQGNSA. CDR3 loop: CASSQPEGGRLEQYF. The DNA for the CDR3 is TGTGCCAGCAGCCAACCTGAAGGGGGAAGACTCGAGCAGTACTTC.

The V call is TRBV6-5, the J call TRBJ2-4, with a possible D match to TRBD2 (6 bases). V was clipped by 8 bases and J by 4 bases, with 15 bases between them. The CDR3 consists of 14 residues. From germline, CDR1 is MNHEY and CDR2 SVGAGI. DNA for the CDR3: TGTGCCAGCGGACGGGGGAGACAGAAAAACATTCAGTACTTC. It specifies CASGRGRQKNIQYF.

The chain carries TRBV6-2 or TRBV6-3 and TRBJ2-2; 7 nucleotides align to TRBD2. The germline V gene has CDR1 MNHEY and CDR2 SVGEGT. After removal of 4 bases from V and 5 bases from J, the junction contained 7 bases not matched to a gene. This CDR3 is built from 15 residues. The chain's CDR3 is CASSSGLVRTGELFF. CDR3 sequence (DNA): TGTGCCAGCAGTTCCGGACTAGTAAGGACCGGGGAGCTGTTTTTT.

The sample holds many counts of this clone. The gene calls are TRBV6-2 or TRBV6-3 and TRBJ2-7, with 9 bases fitting TRBD1. Germline-derived CDR1 and CDR2 are MNHEY and SVGEGT. V was pared by 6 bases and J by 2 bases, with 8 bases of the junction left unmatched. This CDR3 comprises 15 residues. DNA of the CDR3: TGTGCCAGCAGCTCTATTGGACAGGGGACCTACGAGCAGTACTTC. Amino acid sequence: CASSSIGQGTYEQYF.

The chain recombines TRBV2 with TRBJ2-5; 12 nucleotides align to TRBD2. In germline, CDR1 is SNHLY, CDR2 FYNNEI. The V segment lost 6 bases and the J segment 5 bases; nucleotides outside the gene matches: 7. The CDR3 is 15 amino acids. The CDR3 loop is CASRSETSGSETQYF. CDR3 bases: TGTGCCAGCAGATCCGAGACTAGCGGGAGCGAGACCCAGTACTTC.

The V call is TRBV19, the J call TRBJ2-6; perhaps TRBD1 as D (6 bases). The CDR3 loop spans 15 amino acids. The germline V gene encodes CDR1 LNHDA and CDR2 SQIVND (reference sequence). V was shortened by 6 bases and J by 4 bases, with 13 bases between the two germline ends. The CDR3 region is CASRLQGAGANVLTF. In nucleotides, the CDR3 is TGTGCCAGTAGGTTACAGGGTGCCGGGGCCAACGTCCTGACTTTC. The full variable domain, with the rest looked up from reference TRBV19 and TRBJ2-6, is DGGITQSPKYLFRKEGQNVTLSCEQNLNHDAMYWYRQDPGQGLRLIYYSQIVNDFQKGDIAEGYSVSREKKESFPLTVTSAQKNPTAFYLCASRLQGAGANVLTFGAGSRLTVL.

This clone was observed a handful of times. CDR3 nucleotides: TGTGCCATCAGTGAGAGTTTTGGCATGCAGTACTTC. It specifies CAISESFGMQYF. The chain uses TRBV10-3 and TRBJ2-7; D not resolved. Looked up from germline, CDR1 is ENHRY and CDR2 is SYGVKD. This CDR3 has 12 amino acids. V dropped 2 bases and J dropped 9 bases, with 11 bases sitting between them.

V gene TRBV19 combines with J gene TRBJ1-4, with D unclear. The CDR3 loop spans 13 amino acids. From germline, CDR1 is LNHDA and CDR2 SQIVND (reference sequence). V was cut by 2 bases and J by 5 bases, with 6 bases left in between. As DNA, the CDR3 is TGTGCCAGTAGTATAATGCAGAATGAAAAACTGTTTTTT. It codes for CASSIMQNEKLFF.

V usage is TRBV19 and J usage is TRBJ1-1, with 10 nucleotides matching TRBD1. This CDR3 has 15 residues. The germline gives CDR1 LNHDA, CDR2 SQIVND (reference sequence). V was clipped by 5 bases and J by 5 bases; unmatched bases: 8. The DNA of the CDR3 is TGTGCCAGTAGTGACCCGGACAGGGGGTCAACTGAAGCTTTCTTT. The encoded protein is CASSDPDRGSTEAFF.